The clone carrying this T cell receptor (beta chain) was counted between two and nine times. The data were obtained in a study of T cell repertoires in cytomegalovirus infection. CDR3 length: 17 residues. Germline loops: CDR1 SGHKS, CDR2 YYEKEE (reference sequence). The V and J ends lost 6 bases and 0 bases respectively, with 19 bases between them. One entry per CDR3 protein results from TCRdb running MiXCR on the reads. This sample has about 260,000 distinct CDR3 sequences, with approximately 15% found just once. The sequencing sample was made of PBMCs. The TCR comes from a human donor in good health (CMV status not recorded). Some clones in this sample may be carry-over from other donors' samples. The chain links TRBV5-5 to TRBJ2-1; D is possibly TRBD1 or TRBD2 (5 bases each). This chain's CDR3 is CASTGLNKRVSYNEQFF. DNA of the CDR3: TGTGCCAGCACGGGGCTAAATAAACGAGTCTCCTACAATGAGCAGTTCTTC.